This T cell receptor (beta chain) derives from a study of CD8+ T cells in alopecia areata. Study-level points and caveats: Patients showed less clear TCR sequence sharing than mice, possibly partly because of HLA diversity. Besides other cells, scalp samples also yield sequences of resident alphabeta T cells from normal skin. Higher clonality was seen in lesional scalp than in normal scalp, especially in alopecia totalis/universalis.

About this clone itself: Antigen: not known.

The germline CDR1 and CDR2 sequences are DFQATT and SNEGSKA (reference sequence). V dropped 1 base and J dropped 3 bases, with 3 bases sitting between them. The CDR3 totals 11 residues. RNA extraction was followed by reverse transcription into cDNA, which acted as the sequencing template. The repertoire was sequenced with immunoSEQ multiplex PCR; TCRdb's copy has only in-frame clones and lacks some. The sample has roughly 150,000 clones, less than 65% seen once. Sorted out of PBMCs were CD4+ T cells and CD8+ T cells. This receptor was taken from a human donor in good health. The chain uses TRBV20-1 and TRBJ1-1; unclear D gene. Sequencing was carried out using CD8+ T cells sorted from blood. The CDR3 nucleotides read TGCAGTGCTAGAGTGGACACTGAAGCTTTCTTT. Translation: CSARVDTEAFF.